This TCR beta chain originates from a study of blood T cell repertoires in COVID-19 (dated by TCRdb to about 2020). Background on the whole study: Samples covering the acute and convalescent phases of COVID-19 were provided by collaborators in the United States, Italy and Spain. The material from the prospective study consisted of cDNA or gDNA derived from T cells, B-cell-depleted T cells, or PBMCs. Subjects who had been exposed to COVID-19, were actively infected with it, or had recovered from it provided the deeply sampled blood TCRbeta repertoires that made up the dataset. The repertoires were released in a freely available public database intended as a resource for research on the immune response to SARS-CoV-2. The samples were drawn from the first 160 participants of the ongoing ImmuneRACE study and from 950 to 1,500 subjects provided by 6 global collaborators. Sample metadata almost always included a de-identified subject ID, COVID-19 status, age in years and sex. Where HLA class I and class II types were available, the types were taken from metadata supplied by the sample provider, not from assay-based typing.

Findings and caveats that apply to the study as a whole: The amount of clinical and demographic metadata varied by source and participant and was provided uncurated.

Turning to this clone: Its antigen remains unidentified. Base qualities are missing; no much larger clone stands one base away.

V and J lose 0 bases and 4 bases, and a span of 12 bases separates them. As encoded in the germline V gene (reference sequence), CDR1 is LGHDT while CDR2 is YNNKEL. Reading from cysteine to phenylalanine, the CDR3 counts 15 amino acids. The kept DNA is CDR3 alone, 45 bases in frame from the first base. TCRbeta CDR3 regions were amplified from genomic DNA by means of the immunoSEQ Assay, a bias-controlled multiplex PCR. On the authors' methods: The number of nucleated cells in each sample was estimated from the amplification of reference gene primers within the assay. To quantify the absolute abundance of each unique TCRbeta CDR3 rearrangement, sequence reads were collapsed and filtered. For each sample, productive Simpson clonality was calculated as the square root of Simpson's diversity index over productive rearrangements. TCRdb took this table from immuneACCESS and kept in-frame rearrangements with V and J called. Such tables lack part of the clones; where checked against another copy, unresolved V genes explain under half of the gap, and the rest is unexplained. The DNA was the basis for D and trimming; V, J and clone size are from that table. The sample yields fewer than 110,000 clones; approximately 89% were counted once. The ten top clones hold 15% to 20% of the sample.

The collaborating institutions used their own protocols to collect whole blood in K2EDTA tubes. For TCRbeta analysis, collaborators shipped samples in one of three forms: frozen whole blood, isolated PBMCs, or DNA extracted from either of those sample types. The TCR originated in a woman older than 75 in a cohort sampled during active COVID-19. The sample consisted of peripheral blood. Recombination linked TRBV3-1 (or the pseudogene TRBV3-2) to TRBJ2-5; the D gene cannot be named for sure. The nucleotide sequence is TGTGCCAGCAGCCAAGATTTAGCTAGTAGAGAGACCCAGTACTTC. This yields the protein CASSQDLASRETQYF.